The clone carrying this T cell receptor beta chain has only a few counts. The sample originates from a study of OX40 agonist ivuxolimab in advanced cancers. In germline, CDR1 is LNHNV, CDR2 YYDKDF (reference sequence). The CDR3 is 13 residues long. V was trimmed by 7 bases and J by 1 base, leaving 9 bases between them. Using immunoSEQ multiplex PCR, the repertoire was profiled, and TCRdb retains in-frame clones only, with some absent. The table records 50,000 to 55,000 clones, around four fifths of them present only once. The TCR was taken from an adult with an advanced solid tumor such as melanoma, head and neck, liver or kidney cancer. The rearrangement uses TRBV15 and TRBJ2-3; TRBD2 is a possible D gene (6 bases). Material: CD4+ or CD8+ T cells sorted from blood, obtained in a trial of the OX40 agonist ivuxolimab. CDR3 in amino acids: CATKTGGTDTQYF. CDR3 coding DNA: TGTGCCACCAAGACGGGAGGCACAGATACGCAGTATTTT.